The source of this T cell receptor beta chain is a study of T cells in localized non-small cell lung cancer. This CDR3 comprises 14 residues. Germline CDR1 is SGHTA and CDR2 is FQGNSA. V was shortened by 4 bases and J by 2 bases, with 10 bases between the two germline ends. The repertoire was sequenced with immunoSEQ multiplex PCR; TCRdb's copy has only in-frame clones and lacks some. Found here are tens of thousands of clones, approximately 80% of them singletons; the top ten hold 15% to 20%. Findings and limits, study-wide: Uninvolved neighboring lung showed the greatest T cell clonality, exceeding tumor. Among the top 100 tumor clones, a median approximately 55 appeared in adjacent lung. Longer survival (overall) was linked to higher T cell density in blood.

On this clone: The antigen is undetermined.

The chain carries TRBV7-2 and TRBJ2-3; D remains ambiguous. This receptor was identified in a female donor older than 55 with stage II squamous cell lung carcinoma. The source material was peripheral blood, sampled before any cancer treatment. CDR3 amino acids: CASSSNIITDTQYF. DNA of the CDR3: TGTGCCAGCAGCTCCAACATTATCACAGATACGCAGTATTTT. Using reference TRBV7-2 and TRBJ2-3 for the parts outside the CDR3, the full variable domain is GAGVSQSPSNKVTEKGKDVELRCDPISGHTALYWYRQSLGQGLEFLIYFQGNSAPDKSGLPSDRFSAERTGGSVSTLTIQRTQQEDSAVYLCASSSNIITDTQYFGPGTRLTVL.